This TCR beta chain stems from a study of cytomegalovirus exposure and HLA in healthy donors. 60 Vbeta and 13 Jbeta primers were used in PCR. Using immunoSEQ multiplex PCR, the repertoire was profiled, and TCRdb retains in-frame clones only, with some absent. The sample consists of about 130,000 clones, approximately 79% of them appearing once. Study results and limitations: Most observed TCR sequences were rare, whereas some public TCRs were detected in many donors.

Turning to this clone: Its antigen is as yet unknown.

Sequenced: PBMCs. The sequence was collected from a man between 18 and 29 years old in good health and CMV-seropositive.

DNA of the CDR3: TGTGCCAGCAGCTTTGGGAGTAGCGGGAGAGGCCACACCGGGGAGCTGTTTTTT. It encodes CASSFGSSGRGHTGELFF. The gene calls are TRBV7-2 and TRBJ2-2, with 9 bases aligning to TRBD2. CDR1 is SGHTA and CDR2 is FQGNSA in the germline V gene. Trimming took 3 bases from V and 3 from J; bases not matched to a gene: 11. The length of the CDR3 is 18 residues.